The clone carrying this T cell receptor beta chain came up once. Its matching antigen is unknown. This CDR3 contains 15 residues. Germline values: CDR1 SGHRS, CDR2 YFSETQ. V lost 5 bases and J 2 bases, leaving 14 bases between the germline ends. The data are from a study of T cell repertoires in urothelial bladder cancer. In the study overall: Resected lesion stages: three cT0, three cTa, three cT1, three cT2+.

Study outcomes and limitations: Median T cells were roughly 5,000 in carcinoma and approximately 25,000 in benign specimens.

The data were produced by immunoSEQ multiplex PCR, yet TCRdb's version contains in-frame clones alone and is incomplete. This sample yields around 10,000 clones, of which roughly 50% are seen a single time; 25% to 35% belongs to the top ten. The source material was tumor-infiltrating cells from bladder cancer. The V call is TRBV5-1, the J call TRBJ1-3; the D gene is possibly TRBD1 (5 bases). The sequence came from a human donor with urothelial carcinoma. DNA of the CDR3: TGCGCCAGCAGTCAGGACCCGGGGCCTGGAAACACCATATATTTT. Its translation: CASSQDPGPGNTIYF. Together with reference TRBV5-1 and TRBJ1-3, the CDR3 gives the full variable domain: KAGVTQTPRYLIKTRGQQVTLSCSPISGHRSVSWYQQTPGQGLQFLFEYFSETQRNKGNFPGRFSGRQFSNSRSEMNVSTLELGDSALYLCASSQDPGPGNTIYFGEGSWLTVV.